This T cell receptor (beta chain) was profiled in a study of response to subunit inactivated influenza vaccine. The ends were cut back, 5 bases at V and 8 bases at J, with 13 bases in the middle. The CDR3 length is 12 residues. Looked up from germline, CDR1 is SGHTA and CDR2 is FQGNSA. MiXCR, applied by TCRdb to the RT-PCR reads, yields one record per CDR3 protein. Here the sample spans about 780,000 distinct CDR3 sequences, roughly 20% being singletons. The sequence came from a man aged 50-59 years who received an inactivated influenza vaccine. The sequencing here drew on PBMCs from blood, taken roughly 5 days after vaccination. V gene TRBV7-2 combines with J gene TRBJ2-7, with a possible D match to TRBD2 (6 bases). The CDR3 protein is CASSPGLRQQYF. DNA of the CDR3: TGTGCCAGCAGCCCGGGACTCCGCCAGCAGTACTTC.